This T cell receptor beta chain emerged from a study of cytomegalovirus exposure and HLA in healthy donors. Study observations and caveats: It was reportedly the case that the classifier diagnosed cytomegalovirus status with high specificity and sensitivity.

The study ran its PCR with 60 Vbeta and 13 Jbeta primers. Sequencing was performed with immunoSEQ multiplex PCR; in TCRdb, only in-frame clones are kept and a portion is missing. This sample has under 250,000 clones, with over 65% found just once. The CMV serostatus of this donor was not recorded. As regards this clone: What it recognizes is unknown.

Per the germline V gene, CDR1 is MNHNS and CDR2 is SASEGT. The CDR3 totals 15 residues. V shed 2 bases and J shed 8 bases, with 15 bases lying between them. The rearrangement uses TRBV6-1 and TRBJ1-4; D is unclear. This TCR derives from a human donor in good health. Sequenced sample: PBMCs. CDR3 amino acids: CASSEFEGSGEKLFF. As DNA, the CDR3 is TGTGCCAGCAGTGAATTTGAGGGATCAGGAGAAAAACTGTTTTTT.